Given below is one T cell receptor (beta chain) in context. The data are from a study of PD-L1 blockade in urothelial cancer. Overall study: Beginning in about 2014, patients received atezolizumab, given as 1,200 mg intravenously every 3 weeks. Before enrollment, 0 to 3 chemotherapy regimens had been given to patients.

Each patient gave between 1 and 8 samples, pretreatment and on-treatment. TCRdb's table, derived via immunoSEQ multiplex PCR, lists solely in-frame clones and lacks some. The sample consists of tens of thousands of clones, 87% of them appearing once. Germline CDR1 and CDR2: WNHNN and SYGVQD (reference sequence). The V segment lost 2 bases and the J segment 1 base; nucleotides outside the gene matches: 6. CDR3 length: 16 residues. V gene TRBV10-1 combines with J gene TRBJ2-3; 7 positions agree with TRBD1. The specimen comprised PBMCs, sampled around atezolizumab (anti-PD-L1) treatment. The source is a man aged 55 to 70 with urothelial cancer. The CDR3 loop is CASSEARQGGTDTQYF. Written as DNA, the CDR3 is TGCGCCAGCAGTGAGGCTCGACAGGGAGGCACAGATACGCAGTATTTT.